This record concerns one TCR beta chain sequence. Produced via immunoSEQ multiplex PCR; TCRdb's table is partial and in-frame only. The sample holds some 180,000 clones, roughly 84% seen once. The data were taken from a study of blood T cell repertoires in COVID-19. CDR3 length: 14 amino acids. The germline gives CDR1 MNHEY, CDR2 SVGAGI. Trimming shortened V by 0 bases and J by 11 bases, and 11 bases separated the two germline ends. It was within 2 weeks before study entry that exposed participants met a COVID-19 case. Sequences were obtained from PBMCs or T cells enriched from blood (not recorded which). The chain carries TRBV6-5 and TRBJ1-6; D call uncertain. The source is a woman younger than 45 who had been exposed to COVID-19. The CDR3 DNA reads as TGTGCCAGCAGTTACTCCCCCTCTAGTACACCCCTCCACTTT. It specifies CASSYSPSSTPLHF.